This TCR beta chain was captured in a study of blood T cell repertoires in COVID-19. J was trimmed by 3 bases and V by 6 bases; bases with no gene match: 7. Germline loops: CDR1 MDHEN, CDR2 SYDVKM. The length of the CDR3 is 15 residues. This clone has a handful of counts. Clones were sequenced by immunoSEQ multiplex PCR, and TCRdb holds only the in-frame ones, with some missing. This table holds 50,000 to 75,000 clones, 70% to 85% found once. J is TRBJ1-2 and V is TRBV28, with 10 bases fitting TRBD1. The sequenced sample was peripheral blood. The receptor comes from a man aged 55 to 70 with acute or convalescent COVID-19. CDR3 DNA sequence: TGTGCCAGCAGACCGGACAGGGGGGAGTACTATGGCTACACCTTC. It specifies CASRPDRGEYYGYTF.